One and the same sample provided the 14 T cell receptor beta chains below, sequenced in a study of beta chain features in type 1 diabetes. For these receptors, no antigen is known. Expressed TCRB transcripts were sequenced after all isolated RNA was converted to cDNA. Only in-frame clones appear in the TCRdb table, and some are missing; sequencing was by immunoSEQ multiplex PCR. The table has around 650,000 clones, 12% seen once. Study-wide points: When Type 1 diabetes patients were examined, their TCRB CDR3s proved moderately but significantly shorter in all four CD4+ subsets.

Sequences were obtained from naive CD4+ T cells from blood. These receptors originate from a young man with type 1 diabetes.

The V call is TRBV19, the J call TRBJ1-2; TRBD1 matches 8 bases. This CDR3 is built from 14 residues. Trimming removed 10 bases from V and 7 bases from J; junction bases left unmatched: 14. Germline V gives CDR1 LNHDA, CDR2 SQIVND (reference sequence). CDR3 sequence (DNA): TGTGCCACCCCCGCCCCTCAGGGGGCGAGTGGCTACACCTTC. Protein product: CATPAPQGASGYTF.

The chain is built from TRBV5-4 and TRBJ2-5; 12 nucleotides line up with TRBD2. Losses at the gene ends were 0 bases for V and 5 bases for J; bases not matched to a gene: 5. CDR3 length: 16 residues. The germline V gene has CDR1 SGHNT and CDR2 YYREEE (reference sequence). The DNA of the CDR3 is TGTGCCAGCAGCTTGGATCCGGGGACTAGCGGGGAGACCCAGTACTTC. It translates to CASSLDPGTSGETQYF.

The J gene is TRBJ1-1, the V gene TRBV29-1; D unresolved. The germline V and J ends were trimmed by 5 bases and 1 base, with 11 bases remaining between them. The CDR3 is 13 residues long. The germline gives CDR1 SQVTM, CDR2 ANQGSEA. In nucleotides, the CDR3 is TGCAGCGTTCACGGGTTTACGAACACTGAAGCTTTCTTT. Amino acid sequence: CSVHGFTNTEAFF.

This clone was detected only a few times. The genes are TRBV7-9 and TRBJ2-1; weak D call: TRBD1 (5 bases). Per the germline V gene, CDR1 is SEHNR and CDR2 is FQNEAQ (reference sequence). CDR3 length equals 13 residues. Trimming left V 3 bases short and J 10 bases short, with 13 bases between. The CDR3 loop reads CASSFGHVGEQFF. The CDR3 DNA reads as TGTGCCAGCAGCTTTGGACATGTGGGCGAGCAGTTCTTC.

This clone has just a few counts. The chain uses TRBV30 and TRBJ1-2, with TRBD1 matching over 9 bases. Unmatched junction bases numbered 5, after V lost 2 bases and J lost 4 bases. This CDR3 region has 14 residues. In germline, CDR1 is GTSNPN, CDR2 SVGIG (reference sequence). The DNA of the CDR3 is TGTGCCTGGAGTCCTGGGACAGGGCTCTATGGCTACACCTTC. It specifies CAWSPGTGLYGYTF.

This clone was counted a single time. The chain employs TRBV5-6 and TRBJ2-5; D remains ambiguous. V gave up 1 base and J gave up 7 bases, with 5 bases separating them. From germline, CDR1 is SGHDT and CDR2 YYEEEE. This CDR3 is built from 11 residues. The CDR3 here is CASSLTTTQYF. CDR3 DNA: TGTGCCAGCAGCTTGACAACGACCCAGTACTTC.

V is TRBV29-1 and J is TRBJ2-7, with 9 bases lining up with TRBD1. The CDR3 has 16 residues. V was clipped by 0 bases and J by 5 bases; unmatched bases: 11. The germline V gene has CDR1 SQVTM and CDR2 ANQGSEA. The CDR3 nucleotides read TGCAGCGTTGAAGATCTAGGACAGGGGACTAATAACGAGCAGTACTTC. Translation: CSVEDLGQGTNNEQYF.

The genes are TRBV7-3 and TRBJ1-1; 10 bases map to TRBD1. The V and J ends lost 1 base and 8 bases, in that order; junction bases with no gene match: 1. The CDR3 is made up of 13 amino acids. Germline V CDR1 and CDR2: SGHTA, FQGTGA. The CDR3: CASSLRGQGEAFF. The CDR3 region has the DNA TGTGCCAGCAGCTTAAGGGGACAGGGGGAAGCTTTCTTT.

This clone was counted a few times. The chain links TRBV7-9 to TRBJ2-7; no firm D call. CDR1 is SEHNR and CDR2 is FQNEAQ in the germline V gene (reference sequence). The CDR3 contains 14 residues. Trimming pared 4 bases from V and 2 bases from J, leaving 12 bases between. The CDR3 DNA reads as TGTGCCAGCAGCTCTTCGACGGGTACCTACGAGCAGTACTTC. Its protein is CASSSSTGTYEQYF.

The sample holds a few counts of this clone. CDR3 nucleotides: TGTGCCAGCAGCTCGGGTCGCGGAAGAGAGACCCAGTACTTC. It encodes CASSSGRGRETQYF. The chain couples TRBV7-9 to TRBJ2-5; D unclear. This CDR3 comprises 14 residues. Trimming removed 4 bases at V and 4 bases at J, with 13 bases between. Looked up from germline, CDR1 is SEHNR and CDR2 is FQNEAQ (reference sequence). Complete variable domain (other parts from reference TRBV7-9 and TRBJ2-5): DTGVSQNPRHKITKRGQNVTFRCDPISEHNRLYWYRQTLGQGPEFLTYFQNEAQLEKSRLLSDRFSAERPKGSFSTLEIQRTEQGDSAMYLCASSSGRGRETQYFGPGTRLLVL.

The chain joins TRBV30 to TRBJ1-4, with D perhaps TRBD1 (5 bases). V was clipped by 5 bases and J by 0 bases, with 16 bases between them. Germline CDR1 GTSNPN, CDR2 SVGIG (reference sequence). CDR3 size: 16 residues. CDR3 sequence: CAWSRGRGATNEKLFF. The CDR3 nucleotides read TGTGCCTGGTCTCGGGGTAGGGGCGCAACTAATGAAAAACTGTTTTTT.

This clone was picked up a small number of times. The chain joins TRBV13 to TRBJ2-7, with TRBD1 matching over 7 bases. This CDR3 has 16 amino acids. Germline V gives CDR1 PRHDT, CDR2 FYEKMQ (reference sequence). J lost 5 bases, V lost 5 bases, and 15 bases had no gene match. This CDR3 reads CASSATLNRGNHEQYF. The DNA of the CDR3 is TGTGCCAGCAGCGCTACCCTCAACAGGGGAAACCACGAGCAGTACTTC.

The rearrangement links TRBV7-7 to TRBJ1-3; D is undetermined. Germline V gene lookup returns CDR1 SSHAT and CDR2 FNYEAQ (reference sequence). There are 14 residues in the CDR3. V was cut by 5 bases and J by 4 bases, with 12 bases left in between. The CDR3 protein is CASSPRTDGNTIYF. In nucleotides, the CDR3 is TGTGCCAGCAGCCCGCGGACGGACGGAAACACCATATATTTT.

This clone has just a few counts. The V call is TRBV4-3, the J call TRBJ1-5; D not certain. The germline V gene has CDR1 LGHNA and CDR2 YSLEER. The CDR3 is 14 amino acids. Trimming pared 3 bases from V and 4 bases from J, leaving 10 bases between. The CDR3 DNA sequence: TGCGCCAGCAGCCAGGGTTACGATAATCAGCCCCAGCATTTT. This sequence encodes CASSQGYDNQPQHF.